This T cell receptor (beta chain) was profiled in a study of CD8+ T cells in alopecia areata listed by TCRdb under 2018. Some background on the complete study: The treated patients took part in an open-label pilot trial in which moderate-to-severe alopecia areata was treated with oral tofacitinib at 5 to 10 mg twice daily. Tofacitinib was administered for 6 to 18 months, and 6 months of follow-up off drug were then conducted to assess delayed response and recurrence. In treated patients, disease severity was measured using the SALT score, which gives the percentage of scalp surface area affected. The study used high-throughput TCRbeta sequencing to examine T cell clonal expansion in alopecia areata, in both the C3H/HeJ mouse model and human patients. In humans, TCRbeta sequencing was performed on scalp tissue and on sorted CD4+ and CD8+ peripheral blood T cells from healthy controls and from patients with patchy or totalis/universalis alopecia areata. Biopsies were taken from tofacitinib-treated patients at baseline and at 4 and 24 weeks of treatment, and a later scalp biopsy was taken in several of the tofacitinib-treated patients. Scalp clonality was compared across normal scalp (n=4), patchy alopecia areata scalp (n=8), and alopecia totalis/universalis scalp (n=8). RNA was obtained with the PAXgene miRNA kit for fixed scalp, the miRNeasy kit for PBMCs, and the RNeasy kit for mouse skin. Amplification of TCRbeta CDR3 regions was done by immunoSEQ multiplex PCR using 35 Vbeta forward primers and 13 Jbeta reverse primers. What the work shows at the level of the full study, not this receptor alone: Compared with normal scalp, lesional scalp had higher clonality and more expanded CD8+ clones, particularly in alopecia totalis/universalis, a pattern that suggests antigenic drive. Scalp TCR repertoire analysis is complicated because resident alphabeta T cells in normal human skin are also sequenced, whereas mouse skin is dominated by gammadelta T cells. Because the treated cohort was small and had just a single nonresponder, larger studies are needed to establish links between baseline CD8+ expansion and response. Shared TCR sequences between patients were less evident than in mice, which may be partly attributable to HLA diversity in the patient population. During tofacitinib treatment, many expanded lesional clones stuck around in both scalp and blood, and this persistence may partly explain why relapse happens after treatment is stopped. Scalp clonality and the number of expanded CD8+ clones among the top 100 scalp clones were significantly decreased by tofacitinib.

Explained via the paper, the time point label denotes: 24 weeks on oral tofacitinib. According to the study, the label for this sample's treatment or condition signals: oral pan-JAK inhibitor, 5-10 mg twice daily. Lesional scalp punch biopsies and peripheral blood were obtained from alopecia areata patients. PBMCs were separated by density centrifugation and stained for CD3, CD4 and CD8, after which CD4+ and CD8+ T cells were sorted on a FACSAria. Reading from cysteine to phenylalanine, the CDR3 counts 15 amino acids. The entry retains the CDR3 DNA only, 45 bases that are in frame from base 1. V was cut back by 3 bases and J by 0 bases, leaving a gap of 8 bases between them. CDR1 and CDR2, per the germline V gene (reference sequence), are SEHNR and FQNEAQ. Regarding this clone: Its antigen target is currently unknown. Per-base qualities were not stored, and no clone one base away is much larger.

The library came from the immunoSEQ multiplex PCR assay. RNA was extracted from all samples and reverse transcribed into cDNA, which served as template for TCR sequencing. First-strand cDNA was synthesized using SuperScript III with a 2:1 mix of oligo-dT and random hexamers. Amplification bias was assessed with a synthetic immune receptor repertoire, and residual bias was removed computationally. The source study handled its data this way. Raw reads were preprocessed to remove errors, and CDR3 was defined according to IMGT conventions as the region from the conserved cysteine to phenylalanine. To get clonality, Shannon entropy was normalized by log2 of the number of productive unique TCRs and the result was subtracted from 1. Scalp TCRbeta sequences were cross-referenced with sorted blood CD4 and CD8 repertoires so that the CD4 or CD8 identity of scalp clones could be inferred. TCRdb provides this immuneACCESS table in a form limited to in-frame rearrangements. Some clones are lacking; in checked studies, under half of them reflect an unresolved V gene, and why the rest are absent is not known. The V and J calls and clone size were taken over from that table, and D and trimming were inferred from the DNA. The sample includes 110,000 or so clones, with 45% to 65% observed a single time. About 3.7% of the sample is in the top ten clones.

The sample in question was CD4+ T cells sorted from blood, obtained at week 24, from a patient treated with tofacitinib. The chain is encoded by TRBV7-9 joined to TRBJ2-2, with no reliable assignment of the D segment. This TCR was sampled from a human donor with alopecia areata. The base sequence is TGTGCCAGCAGCTTGGAACAAACGAACACCGGGGAGCTGTTTTTT. Translated, this is CASSLEQTNTGELFF.